Described below is a single TCR beta chain sequence and its context. Its antigen is currently unknown. This sample stems from a study of T cell repertoires in cytomegalovirus infection. Study-wide background: Indications of both CMV infection and matching HLA type were provided by public TCR beta signatures.

V gave up 2 bases and J gave up 3 bases, with 5 bases separating them. The CDR3 has 12 residues. Germline V gene lookup returns CDR1 SGHRS and CDR2 YFSETQ. General study results and limits: Clonotype analysis showed dominance of the ex vivo response by HLA-C-restricted CMV-specific TCR beta clonotypes. Summed frequency of shared TCR beta families picked out CMV carriers who also had the relevant HLA.

TCRdb reanalysed the reads using MiXCR and keeps one entry per CDR3 protein. The sample records over 250,000 distinct CDR3 sequences, roughly 26% being singletons. What was sequenced was PBMCs. This TCR derives from a human donor in good health (CMV status not recorded). Some clones in this sample may be carry-over from other donors' samples. The chain combines TRBV5-1 with TRBJ2-5; D is unclear. In DNA, the CDR3 is TGCGCCAGCAGCTTCGAAGAAGAGACCCAGTACTTC. Its protein product is CASSFEEETQYF. Full variable domain (missing parts from reference TRBV5-1 and TRBJ2-5): KAGVTQTPRYLIKTRGQQVTLSCSPISGHRSVSWYQQTPGQGLQFLFEYFSETQRNKGNFPGRFSGRQFSNSRSEMNVSTLELGDSALYLCASSFEEETQYFGPGTRLLVL.